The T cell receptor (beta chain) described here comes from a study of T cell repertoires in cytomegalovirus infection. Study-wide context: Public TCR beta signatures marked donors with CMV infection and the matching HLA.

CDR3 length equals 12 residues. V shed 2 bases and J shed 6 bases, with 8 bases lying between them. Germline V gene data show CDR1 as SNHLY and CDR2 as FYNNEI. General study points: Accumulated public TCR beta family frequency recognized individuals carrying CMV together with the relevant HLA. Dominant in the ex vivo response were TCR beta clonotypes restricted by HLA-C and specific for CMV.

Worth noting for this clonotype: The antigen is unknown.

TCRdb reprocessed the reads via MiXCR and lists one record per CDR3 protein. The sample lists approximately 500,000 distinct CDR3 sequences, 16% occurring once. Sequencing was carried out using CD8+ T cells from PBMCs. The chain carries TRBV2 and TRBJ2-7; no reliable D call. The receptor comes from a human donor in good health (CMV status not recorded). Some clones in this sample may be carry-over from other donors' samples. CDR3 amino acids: CASSETQREQYF. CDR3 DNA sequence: TGTGCCAGCAGTGAAACCCAGCGCGAGCAGTACTTC.